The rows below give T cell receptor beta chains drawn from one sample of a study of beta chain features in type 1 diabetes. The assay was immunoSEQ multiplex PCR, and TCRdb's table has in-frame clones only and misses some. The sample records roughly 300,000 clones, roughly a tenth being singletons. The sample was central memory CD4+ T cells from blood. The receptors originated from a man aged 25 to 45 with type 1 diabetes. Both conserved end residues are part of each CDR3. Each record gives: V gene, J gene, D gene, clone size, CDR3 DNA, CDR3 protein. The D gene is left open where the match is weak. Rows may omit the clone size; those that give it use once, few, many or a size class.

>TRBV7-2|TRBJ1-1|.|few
TGTGCCAGCTTGGGACCGAGGGACACTGAAGCTTTCTTT
CASLGPRDTEAFF
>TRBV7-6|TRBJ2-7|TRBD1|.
TGTGCCAGCAGCGCCCGGGACAGGGATTCGACCTACGAGCAGTACTTC
CASSARDRDSTYEQYF
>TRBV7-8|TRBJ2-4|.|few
TGTGCCAGCAGCGTCGGGGTCAAAAACATTCAGTACTTC
CASSVGVKNIQYF
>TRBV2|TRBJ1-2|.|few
TGTGCCAGCAGTGGGGGCGCCGGACAGTATGGCTACACCTTC
CASSGGAGQYGYTF
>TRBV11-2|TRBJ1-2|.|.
TGTGCCAGCACCCTAAACGGGGTTCAGCGGGAGTGGACCTTC
CASTLNGVQREWTF
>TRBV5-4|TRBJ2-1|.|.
TGTGCCAGCAGCATCCCCCACGGAGATTACAATGAGCAGTTCTTC
CASSIPHGDYNEQFF
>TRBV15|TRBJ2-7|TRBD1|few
TGTGCCACCACGGGGACAGGGAGCCACGAGCAGTACTTC
CATTGTGSHEQYF
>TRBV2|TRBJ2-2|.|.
TGTGCCAGCGGGGGGGCCCCCGGGGAGCTGTTTTTT
CASGGAPGELFF
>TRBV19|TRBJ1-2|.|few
TGTGCCAGTAGTCGAGACAGCTACACTAACTATGGCTACACCTTC
CASSRDSYTNYGYTF
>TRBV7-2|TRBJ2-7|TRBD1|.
TGTGCCAGCAGCTTTAGGAGGGACAGGGACCCCGAGCAGTACTTC
CASSFRRDRDPEQYF
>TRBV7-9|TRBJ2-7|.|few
TGTGCCAGCAGCCCGAGGACGGCCTACGAGCAGTACTTC
CASSPRTAYEQYF
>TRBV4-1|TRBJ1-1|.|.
TGCGCCAGCAGGCACCCTTTGGTGGGCACTGAAGCTTTCTTT
CASRHPLVGTEAFF
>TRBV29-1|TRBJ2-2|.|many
TGCAGCGTTGAAGGGACCAAGAACACCGGGGAGCTGTTTTTT
CSVEGTKNTGELFF
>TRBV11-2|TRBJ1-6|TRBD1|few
TGTGCCAGCAGCTTAATAGTCGGGACAGTGACACCCCTCCACTTT
CASSLIVGTVTPLHF
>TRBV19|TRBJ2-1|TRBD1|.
TGTGCCAGTAGTTCCACCGGGACAGGGTCCTACAATGAGCAGTTCTTC
CASSSTGTGSYNEQFF
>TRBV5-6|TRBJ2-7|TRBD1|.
TGTGCCAGCAGCCCGGGACAGGACGAGCAGTACTTC
CASSPGQDEQYF
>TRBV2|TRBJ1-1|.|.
TGTGCCAGCAGTGGGGAGACCCAGACTGAAGCTTTCTTT
CASSGETQTEAFF
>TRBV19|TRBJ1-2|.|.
TGTGCCAGTAGTGCCTACTATGGCTACACCTTC
CASSAYYGYTF
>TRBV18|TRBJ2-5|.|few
TGTGCCAGCTCACCAAGTAGAGCAGAAGAGACCCAGTACTTC
CASSPSRAEETQYF
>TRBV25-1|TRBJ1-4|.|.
TGTGCCAGCAGTGACCTGGGCAGGGCCGGAGATGAAAAACTGTTTTTT
CASSDLGRAGDEKLFF
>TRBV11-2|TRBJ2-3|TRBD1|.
TGTGCCAGCAGCGTGGACAGGGCGGGGACAGATACGCAGTATTTT
CASSVDRAGTDTQYF
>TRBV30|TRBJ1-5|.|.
TGTGCCTGGAGTGTAGGTCAGCCCGTGAGCAATCAGCCCCAGCATTTT
CAWSVGQPVSNQPQHF
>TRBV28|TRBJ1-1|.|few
TGTGCCAGCAGTTTTTCGGCGGTGTCTGAAGCTTTCTTT
CASSFSAVSEAFF
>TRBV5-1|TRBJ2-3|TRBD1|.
TGCGCCAGCAGCTCACAGGACAGGGCGGATACGCAGTATTTT
CASSSQDRADTQYF
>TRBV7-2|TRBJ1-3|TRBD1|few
TGTGCCAGCAGCTTCGGACAGGGGGACACCATATATTTT
CASSFGQGDTIYF
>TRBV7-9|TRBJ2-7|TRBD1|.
TGTGCCAGCAGCCCTGACAGGGTGGAAAGCGAGCAGTACTTC
CASSPDRVESEQYF
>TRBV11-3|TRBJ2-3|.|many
TGTGCCAGCAGCTTAGGCGGCAGTCCAGATACGCAGTATTTT
CASSLGGSPDTQYF
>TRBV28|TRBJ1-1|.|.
TGTGCCAGCAGCTTGAGCCTCCGCGCTTTCTTT
CASSLSLRAFF
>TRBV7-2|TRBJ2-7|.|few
TGTGCCAGCAGCTTCCTACCTAGCGATAGCGAGCAGTACTTC
CASSFLPSDSEQYF
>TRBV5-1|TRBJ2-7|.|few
TGCGCCAGCAGCTTGGTGGACTATACCTACGAGCAGTACTTC
CASSLVDYTYEQYF
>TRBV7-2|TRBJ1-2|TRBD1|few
TGTGCCAGCAGCCTAGACAGGGACTATGGCTACACCTTC
CASSLDRDYGYTF
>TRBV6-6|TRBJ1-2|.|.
TGTGCCAGCAGTTACCACGGGGAAACGACTGGGACCTTC
CASSYHGETTGTF
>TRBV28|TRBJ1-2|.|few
TGTGCCAGCTCCCCGGGGGCCTATGGCTACACCTTC
CASSPGAYGYTF
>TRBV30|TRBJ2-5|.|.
TGTGCCTGGAGCGACCGGGAGACCCAGTACTTC
CAWSDRETQYF
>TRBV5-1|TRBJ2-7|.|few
TGCGCCAGCTTTACAGGAGTAACAGGAGTATACGAGCAGTACTTC
CASFTGVTGVYEQYF
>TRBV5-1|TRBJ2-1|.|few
TGCGCCAGCAGCTTGGCCGGGGGGACAGGTAGCAATGAGCAGTTCTTC
CASSLAGGTGSNEQFF
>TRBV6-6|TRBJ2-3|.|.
TGTGCCAGCAGTTACTCGTTCCAGGGAGGACATACGCAGTATTTT
CASSYSFQGGHTQYF
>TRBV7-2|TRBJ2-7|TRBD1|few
TGTGCCAGCAGCTTGTCCGTGACAGGGGGGCCCTACGAGCAGTACTTC
CASSLSVTGGPYEQYF
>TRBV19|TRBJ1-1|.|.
TGTGCCAGTAGTCTGTGGAACACTGAAGCTTTCTTT
CASSLWNTEAFF
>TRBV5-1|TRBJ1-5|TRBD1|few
TGCGCCAGCAGCCTCGGGACAGGTCATCAGCCCCAGCATTTT
CASSLGTGHQPQHF
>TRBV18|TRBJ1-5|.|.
TGTGCCAGCTCACGGGCCCAGGATCAGCCCCAGCATTTT
CASSRAQDQPQHF
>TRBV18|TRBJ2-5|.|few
TGTGCCAGCTCACCACCGGACCAAACCCAGTACTTC
CASSPPDQTQYF
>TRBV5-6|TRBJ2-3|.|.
TGTGCCAGCAGCCTGAACTGGGCAGATACGCAGTATTTT
CASSLNWADTQYF
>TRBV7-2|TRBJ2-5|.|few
TGTGCCAGCAGCTTACGGGCTAGCCAAGAGACCCAGTACTTC
CASSLRASQETQYF
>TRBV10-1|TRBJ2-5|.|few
TGCGCCAGCTCGCGGAGTGGGGGTGAGACCCAGTACTTC
CASSRSGGETQYF
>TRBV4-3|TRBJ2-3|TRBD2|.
TGCGCCAGCAGCCAAGATCGGGGGGGAGGAGATACGCAGTATTTT
CASSQDRGGGDTQYF
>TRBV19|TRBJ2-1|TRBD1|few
TGTGCCAGTAGTTCAACTGACAGGGGCTCCTACAATGAGCAGTTCTTC
CASSSTDRGSYNEQFF
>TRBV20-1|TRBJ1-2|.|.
TGCAGTGCTAGAAACGGTGGCTACACCTTC
CSARNGGYTF
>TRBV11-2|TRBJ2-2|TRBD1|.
TGTGCCAGCCGCCATTGGGGACAGCAGAACACCGGGGAGCTGTTTTTT
CASRHWGQQNTGELFF
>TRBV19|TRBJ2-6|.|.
TGTGCCAGTTATCGAAGGGGGGCGGGGGCCAACGTCCTGACTTTC
CASYRRGAGANVLTF
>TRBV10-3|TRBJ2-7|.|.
TGTGCCATCAGGGGGGATACAGCTACCTACGAGCAGTACTTC
CAIRGDTATYEQYF
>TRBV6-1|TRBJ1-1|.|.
TGTGCCAGCAGTGACGGGTGGGGGGCAAGGACTGAAGCTTTCTTT
CASSDGWGARTEAFF
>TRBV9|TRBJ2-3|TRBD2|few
TGTGCCAGCAGTCGCACCGGGACTAGCGGGGGGGCAACAGATACGCAGTATTTT
CASSRTGTSGGATDTQYF
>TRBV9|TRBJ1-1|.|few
TGTGCCAGCAGCGTATCCCCGAACCAAGACACTGAAGCTTTCTTT
CASSVSPNQDTEAFF
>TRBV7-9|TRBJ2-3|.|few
TGTGCCAGCACTAGCGAGTTGCATACGCAGTATTTT
CASTSELHTQYF
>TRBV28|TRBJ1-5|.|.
TGTGCCAGCACCATTTATAGGAGCAATCAGCCCCAGCATTTT
CASTIYRSNQPQHF
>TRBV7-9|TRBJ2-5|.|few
TGTGCCAGCAGCGCTCCAGTAAGGGGTCTACAAGAGACCCAGTACTTC
CASSAPVRGLQETQYF